This is a list of T cell receptor beta chains from one sample in a study of cytomegalovirus exposure and HLA in healthy donors. The data were produced by immunoSEQ multiplex PCR, yet TCRdb's version contains in-frame clones alone and is incomplete. This repertoire shows around 180,000 clones, around 80% found once; its top ten account for 0.85% to 1.4%. Sequencing was performed on PBMCs. The receptors come from a woman aged 40 to 50 in good health and CMV-seronegative. CDR3s include the opening cysteine and the closing phenylalanine or tryptophan. The D gene is left open where the match is weak. Clone size is stated in some rows and not others, as once, few, many or a class when expanded.

cdr3_aa cdr3_nt clone_size d_call j_call v_call
CASSQDGLAGYNEQFF TGCGCCAGCAGCCAAGATGGACTAGCGGGGTACAATGAGCAGTTCTTC - TRBD2 TRBJ2-1 TRBV4-3
CSVRQGASYGYTF TGCAGCGTTAGACAGGGGGCTAGCTATGGCTACACCTTC - TRBD1 TRBJ1-2 TRBV29-1
CASSFTGRGYTF TGTGCCAGCAGTTTTACAGGCCGGGGCTACACCTTC - - TRBJ1-2 TRBV6-1
CASSEAGRVNEQFF TGTGCCAGCAGCGAGGCGGGAAGGGTCAATGAGCAGTTCTTC - - TRBJ2-1 TRBV9
CASSPIDRGLAEAFF TGTGCCAGCAGTCCGATAGACAGGGGGCTAGCTGAAGCTTTCTTT - TRBD1 TRBJ1-1 TRBV27
CASISRGNTGNTIYF TGTGCCAGCATTAGCAGGGGGAATACTGGAAACACCATATATTTT - TRBD1 TRBJ1-3 TRBV6-5
CASSPIEGVGYTF TGTGCCAGCAGCCCCATCGAAGGGGTTGGCTACACCTTC few - TRBJ1-2 TRBV9
CASSLGGSGAYEQYF TGTGCCAGCAGCTTAGGGGGTAGCGGGGCCTACGAGCAGTACTTC - TRBD2 TRBJ2-7 TRBV7-2
CASSLTSGRWSYEQYF TGTGCCAGCAGCTTGACTAGCGGGAGGTGGTCCTACGAGCAGTACTTC - TRBD2 TRBJ2-7 TRBV11-3
CASSLGLLEGNTQYF TGTGCCAGTAGCCTAGGGTTGTTAGAGGGAAATACGCAGTATTTT - - TRBJ2-3 TRBV19